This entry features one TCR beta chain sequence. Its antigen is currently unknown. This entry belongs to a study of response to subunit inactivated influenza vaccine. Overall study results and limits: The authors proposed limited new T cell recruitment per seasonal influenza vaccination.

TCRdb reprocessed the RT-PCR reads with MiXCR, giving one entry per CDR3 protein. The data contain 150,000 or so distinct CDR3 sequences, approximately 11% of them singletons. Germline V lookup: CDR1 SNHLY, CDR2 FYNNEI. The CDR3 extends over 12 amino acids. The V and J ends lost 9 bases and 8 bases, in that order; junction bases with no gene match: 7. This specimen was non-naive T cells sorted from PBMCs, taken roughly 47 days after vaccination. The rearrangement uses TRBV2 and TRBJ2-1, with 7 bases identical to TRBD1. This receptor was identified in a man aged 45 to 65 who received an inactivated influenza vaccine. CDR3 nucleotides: TGTGCCAGGGGAACAGGGGATGATGAGCAGTTCTTC. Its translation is CARGTGDDEQFF. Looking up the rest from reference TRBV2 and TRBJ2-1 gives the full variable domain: EPEVTQTPSHQVTQMGQEVILRCVPISNHLYFYWYRQILGQKVEFLVSFYNNEISEKSEIFDDQFSVERPDGSNFTLKIRSTKLEDSAMYFCARGTGDDEQFFGPGTRLTVL.